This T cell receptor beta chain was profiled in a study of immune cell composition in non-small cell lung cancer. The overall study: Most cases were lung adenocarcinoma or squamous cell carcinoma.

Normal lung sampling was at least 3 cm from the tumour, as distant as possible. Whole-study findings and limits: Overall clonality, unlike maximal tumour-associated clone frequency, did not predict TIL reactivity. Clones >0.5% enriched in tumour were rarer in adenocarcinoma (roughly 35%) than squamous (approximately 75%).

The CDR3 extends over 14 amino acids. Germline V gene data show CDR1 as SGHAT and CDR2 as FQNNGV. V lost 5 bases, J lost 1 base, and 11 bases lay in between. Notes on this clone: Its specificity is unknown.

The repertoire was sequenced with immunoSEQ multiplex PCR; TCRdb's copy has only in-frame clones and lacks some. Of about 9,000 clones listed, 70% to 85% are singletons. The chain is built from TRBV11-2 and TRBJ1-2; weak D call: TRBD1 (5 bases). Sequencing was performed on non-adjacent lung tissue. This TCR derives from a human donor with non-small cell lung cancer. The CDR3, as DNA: TGTGCCAGCAGCCCGCCGGGGCATAACTATGGCTACACCTTC. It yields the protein CASSPPGHNYGYTF.